The 15 T cell receptor beta chains below all came from one sample that was sequenced in a study of blood T cell repertoires in COVID-19. Assay used: immunoSEQ multiplex PCR; TCRdb lists only in-frame clones, some missing. In the table there are more than 300,000 clones, 80% to 90% of which are singletons. Sequenced input: peripheral blood. Receptors were obtained from a man aged 18-30 years who had recovered from COVID-19.

The rearrangement links TRBV5-1 to TRBJ2-1; 7 bases align to TRBD1. Trimming took 0 bases from V and 10 from J; bases not matched to a gene: 7. The CDR3 is 14 residues long. CDR1 and CDR2 (germline): SGHRS, YFSETQ. The CDR3 loop is CASSLAQGEGEQFF. The CDR3 region has the DNA TGCGCCAGCAGCTTGGCCCAGGGGGAAGGCGAGCAGTTCTTC. Supplemented by reference TRBV5-1 and TRBJ2-1, the full variable domain reads KAGVTQTPRYLIKTRGQQVTLSCSPISGHRSVSWYQQTPGQGLQFLFEYFSETQRNKGNFPGRFSGRQFSNSRSEMNVSTLELGDSALYLCASSLAQGEGEQFFGPGTRLTVL.

J is TRBJ1-6 and V is TRBV24-1, with D possibly matching TRBD1 (5 bases). The V end was cut by 2 bases, the J end by 0 bases, with 19 bases between. Germline values: CDR1 KGHDR, CDR2 SFDVKD. The CDR3 contains 20 residues. The CDR3 is CATSDSGGQGVSSYNSPLHF. The CDR3 nucleotides are TGTGCCACCAGTGATTCGGGTGGGCAGGGCGTGAGCTCCTATAATTCACCCCTCCACTTT.

This chain links TRBV4-3 with TRBJ1-2; D is undetermined. Germline V lookup: CDR1 LGHNA, CDR2 YSLEER. Trimming cost V 1 base and J 4 bases, with 13 bases left between them. The CDR3 is 15 amino acids. This CDR3 is CASSQAEDLGYGYTF. In DNA form, the CDR3 reads TGCGCCAGCAGCCAAGCGGAGGACTTGGGCTATGGCTACACCTTC.

This chain links TRBV4-3 with TRBJ1-2, with 8 positions matching TRBD1. The CDR3 spans 16 residues. Germline trimming cut 3 bases from V and 0 bases from J; bases unmatched to any gene: 6. The germline CDR1 and CDR2 sequences are LGHNA and YSLEER. CDR3 sequence: CASSQIGQGPNYGYTF. CDR3 in DNA: TGCGCCAGCAGCCAGATCGGACAGGGACCTAACTATGGCTACACCTTC.

V is TRBV6-1 and J is TRBJ1-1; no clear D. Per the germline V gene, CDR1 is MNHNS and CDR2 is SASEGT. V lost 2 bases and J lost 2, with 12 bases in between. This CDR3 comprises 15 residues. The DNA of the CDR3 is TGTGCCAGCAGTGAAACGTTGCGAGGAAACACTGAAGCTTTCTTT. This encodes CASSETLRGNTEAFF.

This chain uses TRBV2 with TRBJ2-7; no firm D call. Germline V gene data show CDR1 as SNHLY and CDR2 as FYNNEI. This CDR3 comprises 13 residues. Trimming cost V 1 base and J 0 bases, with 4 bases left between them. This CDR3 reads CASSEDISYEQYF. In DNA form, the CDR3 reads TGTGCCAGCAGTGAAGACATCTCCTACGAGCAGTACTTC. The whole variable domain, filled in from reference TRBV2 and TRBJ2-7, reads EPEVTQTPSHQVTQMGQEVILRCVPISNHLYFYWYRQILGQKVEFLVSFYNNEISEKSEIFDDQFSVERPDGSNFTLKIRSTKLEDSAMYFCASSEDISYEQYFGPGTRLTVT.

V and J are TRBV4-1 and TRBJ2-1; TRBD1 aligns across 8 bases. The CDR3 is 16 residues long. The V gene's germline CDR1 is MGHRA and CDR2 YSYEKL. The V and J ends lost 0 bases and 4 bases, in that order; junction bases with no gene match: 5. The CDR3 nucleotides are TGCGCCAGCAGCCAAGATATGTGGGACAGGTACAATGAGCAGTTCTTC. As protein: CASSQDMWDRYNEQFF.

The chain has TRBV19 and TRBJ2-5, with 13 nucleotides matching TRBD2. Germline V gene lookup returns CDR1 LNHDA and CDR2 SQIVND (reference sequence). The junction had 5 bases not matched to a gene; V was cut back by 7 bases and J by 3 bases. This CDR3 region has 15 residues. The CDR3 is CASTLGTSGKETQYF. CDR3 bases: TGTGCCAGTACCCTCGGGACTAGCGGGAAAGAGACCCAGTACTTC.

J is TRBJ1-1 and V is TRBV5-4; 8 bases agree with TRBD1. The CDR3 is 15 amino acids. The V gene's germline CDR1 is SGHNT and CDR2 YYREEE (reference sequence). V shed 7 bases and J 1 base; nucleotides not matched to a gene: 9. The CDR3, as DNA: TGTGCCAGCGGCCGTCCCGGGACAGGGAACACTGAAGCTTTCTTT. This sequence encodes CASGRPGTGNTEAFF.

The chain carries TRBV4-1 and TRBJ1-4, with D possibly TRBD1 on 6 matching bases. There are 17 residues in the CDR3. Trimming took 0 bases from V and 2 from J, leaving 13 bases between them. Germline loops: CDR1 MGHRA, CDR2 YSYEKL. The CDR3 loop reads CASSQERGTETNEKLFF. Written as DNA, the CDR3 is TGCGCCAGCAGCCAAGAGAGGGGGACCGAGACTAATGAAAAACTGTTTTTT.

V gene TRBV18 combines with J gene TRBJ2-1; D may be TRBD2 (6 bases). Germline assignment: CDR1 KGHSH and CDR2 LQKENI. CDR3 length: 13 residues. V was trimmed by 5 bases and J by 10 bases, leaving 15 bases between them. The CDR3 loop reads CASSSLPGEEQFF. CDR3 sequence (DNA): TGTGCCAGCTCATCCCTGCCGGGAGAAGAGCAGTTCTTC.

This clone was observed once. This chain uses TRBV12-2 with TRBJ2-4; the table names TRBD2, a call not compared with the DNA. TRBV12-2 is flagged as a pseudogene. There are 16 residues in the CDR3. The CDR3, as DNA: TGTGCAAGTCGCACCACACTAGCGCCTAGCCCCTTTGGATGGTACTTC. Translation: CASRTTLAPSPFGWYF.

CDR3 nucleotide sequence: TGCGCCAGCAGTGAGGGGATGGACATCCAAGCTTTCTTT. The encoded protein is CASSEGMDIQAFF. This chain uses TRBV10-1 with TRBJ1-1, with D possibly matching TRBD1 (5 bases). Germline V CDR1 and CDR2: WNHNN, SYGVQD (reference sequence). V was clipped by 2 bases and J by 9 bases, with 13 bases between them. The CDR3 is 13 residues long.

The genes are TRBV6-5 and TRBJ1-5; D remains unclear. V lost 4 bases, J lost 3 bases, and 16 bases lay in between. CDR1 MNHEY and CDR2 SVGAGI come from the germline V gene. The CDR3 sequence is 16 residues long. CDR3 DNA sequence: TGTGCCAGCAGTTTCGGCCTAATCGACTACAATCAGCCCCAGCATTTT. Its protein product is CASSFGLIDYNQPQHF.

The chain carries TRBV7-8 and TRBJ1-5, with D maybe TRBD1 (5 bases). Germline assignment: CDR1 SGHVS and CDR2 FQNEAQ. V shed 2 bases and J shed 6 bases, with 17 bases lying between them. The CDR3 is 16 residues long. CDR3 nucleotides: TGTGCCAGCAGCTTAAGCAGGGTCCGTGCAGTTCAGCCCCAGCATTTT. Translated: CASSLSRVRAVQPQHF.